Shown below are 26 T cell receptor beta chains from a single sample sequenced in a study of T-cell reconstitution after alpha-beta-depleted transplantation in children. During its preparation, the TCRbeta library received unique molecular identifiers. TCRdb independently ran MiXCR on the PCR reads; one entry per CDR3 protein. Seen here are about 900,000 distinct CDR3 sequences, about 26% observed once, and the top ten hold over 25%. The sample in question was PBMCs, mostly from graft donor cells, obtained 360 days after TCRalphabeta/CD19-depleted stem cell transplant. These TCRs come from a boy under two years old who had a stem cell transplant for SCID, so the T cells may come from the graft donor.

The CDR3 coding sequence is TGTGCCACCAGCAGAATAAGCTACAATGAGCAGTTCTTC. This sequence encodes CATSRISYNEQFF. The chain uses TRBV15 and TRBJ2-1, with D uncertain. Trimming left V 2 bases short and J 3 bases short, with 5 bases between. From germline, CDR1 is LNHNV and CDR2 YYDKDF (reference sequence). This CDR3 contains 13 residues.

This clonotype was detected a few times. The chain carries TRBV6-5 and TRBJ2-3, with D perhaps matching TRBD2 (6 bases). Per the germline V gene, CDR1 is MNHEY and CDR2 is SVGAGI. The CDR3 spans 17 residues. The ends were cut back, 0 bases at V and 4 bases at J, with 17 bases in the middle. CDR3 in DNA: TGTGCCAGCAGTTACTCCCCCGGACTACCAGGCGCAGATACGCAGTATTTT. The encoded protein is CASSYSPGLPGADTQYF.

This clonotype has a handful of counts. The chain links TRBV5-1 to TRBJ1-6; D is possibly TRBD1 (5 bases). V dropped 1 base and J dropped 7 bases, with 12 bases sitting between them. The length of the CDR3 is 15 residues. The germline V gene encodes CDR1 SGHRS and CDR2 YFSETQ. CDR3 DNA: TGCGCCAGCAGCTTGTCGGCCGGGACCAATTCACCCCTCCACTTT. Translating it yields CASSLSAGTNSPLHF. The whole variable domain, remainder taken from reference TRBV5-1 and TRBJ1-6, is KAGVTQTPRYLIKTRGQQVTLSCSPISGHRSVSWYQQTPGQGLQFLFEYFSETQRNKGNFPGRFSGRQFSNSRSEMNVSTLELGDSALYLCASSLSAGTNSPLHFGNGTRLTVT.

This clonotype was detected once. Its ends do not fully match the called genes, so a read error is possible. This chain joins TRBV12-3 or TRBV12-4 and TRBJ1-1; D is perhaps TRBD1 (6 bases). The CDR3 extends over 15 amino acids. This CDR3 reads CASSLATGMKTEAFF. The CDR3 bases are TGTGCCAGCAGTTTAGCGACAGGTATGAAAACTGAAGCTTTCTTT.

The chain joins TRBV6-1 to TRBJ2-6; D might be TRBD1 (6 bases). Germline lookup yields CDR1 MNHNS and CDR2 SASEGT. V was shortened by 6 bases and J by 0 bases, with 12 bases between the two germline ends. The CDR3 is 16 amino acids. The chain's CDR3 is CASSPQGSSGANVLTF. The DNA for the CDR3 is TGTGCCAGCAGCCCACAGGGCTCCTCTGGGGCCAACGTCCTGACTTTC.

This clonotype was seen more than once but under ten times. V is TRBV5-5 and J is TRBJ2-2; 7 bases are a match to TRBD1. This CDR3 has 16 residues. Trimming took 5 bases from V and 5 from J; bases not matched to a gene: 12. Germline CDR1 reads SGHKS; CDR2 reads YYEKEE (reference sequence). CDR3 in amino acids: CASSSVRRTGTGELFF. The DNA for the CDR3 is TGTGCCAGCAGTTCCGTCCGACGGACAGGAACCGGGGAGCTGTTTTTT.

The table lists this clonotype with a few counts. V gene TRBV5-1 combines with J gene TRBJ2-7; 14 bases map to TRBD2. V lost 2 bases to trimming and J lost 3 bases; unmatched junction nucleotides: 16. There are 20 residues in the CDR3. Per germline, CDR1 SGHRS and CDR2 YFSETQ. The CDR3 loop is CASSFFAPGLAGDPYYEQYF. CDR3 nucleotides: TGCGCCAGCAGCTTTTTCGCTCCGGGACTAGCGGGGGACCCATACTACGAGCAGTACTTC.

V gene TRBV20-1 combines with J gene TRBJ2-1; maybe TRBD2 (6 bases). Trimming cost V 1 base and J 8 bases, with 15 bases left between them. Germline CDR1 is DFQATT and CDR2 is SNEGSKA (reference sequence). This CDR3 is built from 14 residues. For the CDR3, the DNA is TGCAGTGCTAGAGCTAGCGAACACAAGGATGAGCAGTTCTTC. Translating it yields CSARASEHKDEQFF.

The chain carries TRBV5-1 and TRBJ2-1; D unclear. With 3 bases removed from V and 5 bases from J, the gap between germline ends came to 12 bases. Germline V gives CDR1 SGHRS, CDR2 YFSETQ. The CDR3 totals 14 residues. The CDR3 DNA follows: TGCGCCAGCAGCTGGTGGACGGGTGACAATGAGCAGTTCTTC. Amino acids: CASSWWTGDNEQFF.

V gene TRBV6-1 combines with J gene TRBJ2-3, with 7 bases matching TRBD2. Germline CDR1 is MNHNS and CDR2 is SASEGT. The CDR3 runs 14 residues. The ends lost 8 bases at V and 3 bases at J; junction bases unmatched: 8. The CDR3 DNA sequence: TGTGCCAGCGGGGGGGACCATTGGACAGATACGCAGTATTTT. The encoded protein is CASGGDHWTDTQYF.

This clonotype was seen more than once but under ten times. V gene TRBV24-1 combines with J gene TRBJ2-3; TRBD1 agrees at 7 bases. Trimming at V came to 3 bases and at J to 0 bases, leaving 11 bases not matched to a gene. In germline, CDR1 is KGHDR, CDR2 SFDVKD. This CDR3 spans 18 amino acids. CDR3 in DNA: TGTGCCACCAGTGATCCAGGCCGACAGGGTCACAGCACAGATACGCAGTATTTT. It encodes CATSDPGRQGHSTDTQYF.

The sample holds a few counts of this clonotype. The chain is built from TRBV10-2 and TRBJ2-7, with D possibly being TRBD2 (6 bases). The length of the CDR3 is 14 residues. The V and J ends lost 6 bases and 3 bases respectively, with 15 bases between them. Per germline, CDR1 WSHSY and CDR2 SAAADI. Here the CDR3 reads CASREAGKNYEQYF. The CDR3 DNA sequence: TGCGCCAGCAGGGAGGCGGGGAAAAACTACGAGCAGTACTTC.

The sample holds a few counts of this clonotype. The V call is TRBV6-1, the J call TRBJ2-3; maybe TRBD2 (7 bases). Trimming left V 6 bases short and J 5 bases short, with 21 bases between. The germline V gene has CDR1 MNHNS and CDR2 SASEGT. The CDR3 runs to 16 residues. CDR3 loop: CASSRGGLKAGDTQYF. In DNA form, the CDR3 reads TGTGCCAGCAGCCGCGGGGGCCTAAAGGCCGGAGATACGCAGTATTTT.

The V gene is TRBV10-3, the J gene TRBJ2-3, with D perhaps TRBD2 (5 bases). The ends were cut back, 7 bases at V and 3 bases at J, with 11 bases in the middle. Germline CDR1 and CDR2: ENHRY and SYGVKD. CDR3 length equals 13 residues. The CDR3 DNA reads TGTGCCATCACCGGGGTCGGGACAGATACGCAGTATTTT. Residues: CAITGVGTDTQYF.

J is TRBJ2-1 and V is TRBV7-9, with D tentatively TRBD2 (6 bases). V lost 5 bases and J 5 bases, leaving 16 bases between the germline ends. Per the germline V gene, CDR1 is SEHNR and CDR2 is FQNEAQ (reference sequence). The CDR3 length is 15 residues. CDR3: CASSLTGVAHNEQFF. In DNA, the CDR3 is TGTGCCAGCAGCCTCACGGGGGTGGCGCACAATGAGCAGTTCTTC.

This clonotype was counted between two and nine times. The chain has TRBV6-5 and TRBJ2-5; no reliable D call. This CDR3 has 14 residues. Trimming took off 0 bases at V and 1 base at J, with 6 bases between the two ends. Looked up from germline, CDR1 is MNHEY and CDR2 is SVGAGI. The CDR3 DNA reads TGTGCCAGCAGTTACTCGACCTCCCAAGAGACCCAGTACTTC. It yields the protein CASSYSTSQETQYF.

This clonotype was seen just once. The CDR3 sequence: CASSSRQGLWEQYF. CDR3 bases: TGCGCCAGCAGCTCTCGACAGGGGCTCTGGGAGCAGTACTTC. V is TRBV5-1 and J is TRBJ2-7; TRBD1 agrees at 8 bases. The V gene end was trimmed by 3 bases and the J gene end by 7 bases; junction bases not matched to a gene: 9. The CDR3 is 14 residues long. Per the germline V gene, CDR1 is SGHRS and CDR2 is YFSETQ. The variable domain in full, with the rest retrieved from reference TRBV5-1 and TRBJ2-7, is KAGVTQTPRYLIKTRGQQVTLSCSPISGHRSVSWYQQTPGQGLQFLFEYFSETQRNKGNFPGRFSGRQFSNSRSEMNVSTLELGDSALYLCASSSRQGLWEQYFGPGTRLTVT.

The chain recombines TRBV29-1 with TRBJ2-6; TRBD1 matches at 7 bases. This CDR3 has 14 residues. Germline V gives CDR1 SQVTM, CDR2 ANQGSEA. Trimming at V came to 6 bases and at J to 4 bases, leaving 6 bases not matched to a gene. The CDR3 DNA sequence: TGCAGCGTGACAGGGTCCGAAGGGGCCAACGTCCTGACTTTC. Its protein product is CSVTGSEGANVLTF.

This clonotype occurred once. The chain joins TRBV5-1 to TRBJ2-3; no clear D gene. V lost 1 base and J lost 6, with 6 bases in between. Germline V gene lookup returns CDR1 SGHRS and CDR2 YFSETQ. The CDR3 runs 12 residues. CDR3 sequence (DNA): TGCGCCAGCAGCTTGTTGGACGATACGCAGTATTTT. Translation gives CASSLLDDTQYF.

The rearrangement uses TRBV2 and TRBJ2-3; the D call may be TRBD1 or TRBD2 (6 bases each). Germline loops: CDR1 SNHLY, CDR2 FYNNEI. The CDR3 contains 15 residues. Deletions cut 4 bases from V and 5 bases from J, with 16 bases between. The CDR3 bases are TGTGCCAGCAGTGGCTTAGGAGGGGGTCGAGATACGCAGTATTTT. Translation: CASSGLGGGRDTQYF.

The chain employs TRBV27 and TRBJ1-5; perhaps TRBD1 as D (6 bases). The CDR3 has 16 amino acids. The ends were cut back, 6 bases at V and 1 base at J, with 16 bases in the middle. Germline V CDR1 and CDR2: MNHEY, SMNVEV (reference sequence). This CDR3 is CASSDLDQGSNQPQHF. The DNA of the CDR3 is TGTGCCAGCAGCGATCTTGATCAGGGGAGCAATCAGCCCCAGCATTTT.

This clonotype turned up a few times. The chain is built from TRBV5-1 and TRBJ1-1; D possibly corresponds to TRBD1 (5 bases). Germline assignment: CDR1 SGHRS and CDR2 YFSETQ. The CDR3 runs to 13 residues. V was cut by 4 bases and J by 3 bases, with 10 bases left in between. The CDR3 here is CASSSGGDTEAFF. DNA for the CDR3: TGCGCCAGCAGCAGCGGGGGGGACACTGAAGCTTTCTTT.

Many counts were recorded for this clonotype. The chain employs TRBV3-1 and TRBJ2-7; 10 nucleotides match TRBD2. The CDR3 is made up of 15 amino acids. In germline, CDR1 is LGHDT, CDR2 YNNKEL (reference sequence). V was pared by 1 base and J by 3 bases, with 3 bases of the junction left unmatched. The CDR3 DNA reads as TGTGCCAGCAGCCAAGGAGCGGGGGGGAGCTACGAGCAGTACTTC. It yields the protein CASSQGAGGSYEQYF.

The chain has TRBV6-1 and TRBJ1-5; D is possibly TRBD1 (5 bases). The CDR3 has 13 residues. With 6 bases removed from V and 4 bases from J, the gap between germline ends came to 10 bases. Germline CDR1 MNHNS, CDR2 SASEGT. In DNA form, the CDR3 reads TGTGCCAGCAGGAAGCAGGGTAATCAGCCCCAGCATTTT. Residues: CASRKQGNQPQHF.

The gene calls are TRBV9 and TRBJ2-5; D perhaps matches TRBD2 (5 bases). CDR3 size: 15 residues. Deletions cut 3 bases from V and 3 bases from J, with 15 bases between. Germline V gene data show CDR1 as SGDLS and CDR2 as YYNGEE. CDR3 DNA: TGTGCCAGCAGCGACGACGGGGTACTCGAAGAGACCCAGTACTTC. It encodes CASSDDGVLEETQYF. Variable domain in full (rest from reference TRBV9 and TRBJ2-5): DSGVTQTPKHLITATGQRVTLRCSPRSGDLSVYWYQQSLDQGLQFLIQYYNGEERAKGNILERFSAQQFPDLHSELNLSSLELGDSALYFCASSDDGVLEETQYFGPGTRLLVL.

J is TRBJ2-1 and V is TRBV2; no clear D. CDR3 size: 14 residues. CDR1 and CDR2 from the germline V gene are SNHLY and FYNNEI. With 7 bases removed from V and 0 bases from J, the gap between germline ends came to 10 bases. Here the CDR3 reads CASTLKSSYNEQFF. The CDR3 nucleotides are TGTGCCAGCACTCTGAAAAGCTCCTACAATGAGCAGTTCTTC.